Presented here are 8 T cell receptor beta chains from one specimen sequenced in a study of cytomegalovirus exposure and HLA in healthy donors. PCR was performed using 60 Vbeta and 13 Jbeta primers. Clones were read by immunoSEQ multiplex PCR, and TCRdb kept only the in-frame ones, dropping some. The repertoire holds about 130,000 clones, with roughly 8.3% as singletons. Specimen: PBMCs. Source of these receptors: a man aged 35 to 55 in good health and CMV-seronegative.

This clone was counted a few times. V and J are TRBV27 and TRBJ2-3, with 16 bases aligning to TRBD2. This CDR3 contains 17 residues. Germline-derived CDR1 and CDR2 are MNHEY and SMNVEV (reference sequence). The junction had 6 bases not matched to a gene; V was cut back by 5 bases and J by 4 bases. In nucleotides, the CDR3 is TGTGCCAGCAGTCCGGGACTAGCGGGGGGGCCGGCAGATACGCAGTATTTT. This codes for CASSPGLAGGPADTQYF.

Only a few counts were recorded for this clone. The chain joins TRBV4-1 to TRBJ1-1; weak D call: TRBD1 (5 bases). The CDR3 is 15 residues long. V was trimmed by 4 bases and J by 6 bases, leaving 18 bases between them. Germline loops: CDR1 MGHRA, CDR2 YSYEKL. The DNA of the CDR3 is TGCGCCAGCAGCCTCGAATTAAGGGGCATCCCTGAAGCTTTCTTT. This encodes CASSLELRGIPEAFF.

The chain recombines TRBV6-1 with TRBJ2-1; 11 bases map to TRBD2. Germline CDR1 reads MNHNS; CDR2 reads SASEGT. The junction had 8 bases not matched to a gene; V was cut back by 3 bases and J by 4 bases. The CDR3 is made up of 17 amino acids. CDR3 DNA: TGTGCCAGCAGTGACCTAGCGGGGGGATTCATTTACAATGAGCAGTTCTTC. As protein: CASSDLAGGFIYNEQFF.

V is TRBV11-2 and J is TRBJ2-7; a possible D gene is TRBD1 (6 bases). Per the germline V gene, CDR1 is SGHAT and CDR2 is FQNNGV. The ends were cut back, 4 bases at V and 5 bases at J, with 15 bases in the middle. The CDR3 spans 14 residues. The CDR3 here is CASSSPGTQNEQYF. CDR3 bases: TGTGCCAGCAGCTCACCGGGGACACAAAACGAGCAGTACTTC.

The chain has TRBV4-1 and TRBJ2-3; 14 bases align to TRBD2. The CDR3 is 21 amino acids. V was clipped by 3 bases and J by 1 base; unmatched bases: 15. Germline V gene data show CDR1 as MGHRA and CDR2 as YSYEKL. The DNA for the CDR3 is TGCGCCAGCAGCCATCCTCTGGGACTAGCGGGGGTTGGTGAGGGCACAGATACGCAGTATTTT. Protein sequence: CASSHPLGLAGVGEGTDTQYF.

This chain joins TRBV15 and TRBJ1-3, with a weak D call TRBD1 (5 bases). Looked up from germline, CDR1 is LNHNV and CDR2 is YYDKDF (reference sequence). The V gene lost 0 bases and the J gene lost 2 bases, with 8 bases spanning the gap. The CDR3 covers 15 residues. The CDR3 DNA sequence: TGTGCCACCAGCAGAGATCGCAGGGCTGGAAACACCATATATTTT. It specifies CATSRDRRAGNTIYF.

This chain uses TRBV12-5 with TRBJ2-1; possible D gene TRBD2, 6 bases. The CDR3 is made up of 15 amino acids. V was trimmed by 6 bases and J by 4 bases, leaving 16 bases between them. The germline V gene encodes CDR1 LGHNT and CDR2 FRNRAP. The CDR3 sequence is CASGPPTSLYNEQFF. The CDR3 region has the DNA TGTGCTAGTGGCCCCCCGACTAGTCTTTACAATGAGCAGTTCTTC. Together with reference TRBV12-5 and TRBJ2-1, the CDR3 gives the full variable domain: DARVTQTPRHKVTEMGQEVTMRCQPILGHNTVFWYRQTMMQGLELLAYFRNRAPLDDSGMPKDRFSAEMPDATLATLKIQPSEPRDSAVYFCASGPPTSLYNEQFFGPGTRLTVL.

V is TRBV7-2 and J is TRBJ2-7; no clear D gene. V lost 6 bases and J 0 bases, leaving 15 bases between the germline ends. The CDR3 contains 15 residues. Germline CDR1 SGHTA, CDR2 FQGNSA. The DNA for the CDR3 is TGTGCCAGCAGGTACCGGCTAGAGTTCTCCTACGAGCAGTACTTC. Its translation: CASRYRLEFSYEQYF.